These 9 T cell receptor beta chains were all obtained from the same sample, sequenced in a study of cytomegalovirus exposure and HLA in healthy donors. A multiplex PCR was run with 60 Vbeta primers and 13 Jbeta primers. Some clones are missing from TCRdb's copy, which holds only in-frame ones; the method was immunoSEQ multiplex PCR. Among about 190,000 clones listed, about 90% were seen once. Sequencing was performed on PBMCs. All receptors come from a man aged 25 to 40 in good health and CMV-seronegative.

This rearrangement joins TRBV18 to TRBJ1-3; TRBD1 matches at 7 bases. Trimming took 5 bases from V and 0 from J; bases not matched to a gene: 4. Per germline, CDR1 KGHSH and CDR2 LQKENI. The CDR3 runs to 15 residues. The CDR3 here is CASSSGQHSGNTIYF. The CDR3 bases are TGTGCCAGCTCATCGGGACAGCACTCTGGAAACACCATATATTTT.

V and J are TRBV5-1 and TRBJ2-1, with 10 bases matching TRBD2. CDR1 and CDR2 from the germline V gene are SGHRS and YFSETQ. The trim removed 6 bases at V and 9 bases at J, leaving 18 bases unmatched. This CDR3 region has 17 residues. The CDR3 DNA follows: TGCGCCAGCACCATCCAGCGGGGGGGCCCGTTCCGCGGTGAGCAGTTCTTC. This codes for CASTIQRGGPFRGEQFF.

The V call is TRBV5-1, the J call TRBJ2-1; 7 bases line up with TRBD2. There are 16 residues in the CDR3. Trimming took 6 bases from V and 2 from J; bases not matched to a gene: 11. Germline CDR1 SGHRS, CDR2 YFSETQ. DNA of the CDR3: TGCGCCAGCACCCTTGCGGGCGGGAGCACCTACAATGAGCAGTTCTTC. Amino acid sequence: CASTLAGGSTYNEQFF.

The chain has TRBV15 and TRBJ2-4, with 7 bases identical to TRBD2. The CDR3 runs 17 residues. Germline V gives CDR1 LNHNV, CDR2 YYDKDF (reference sequence). The V segment lost 5 bases and the J segment 0 bases; nucleotides outside the gene matches: 10. CDR3 protein: CATSLGLTPLAKNIQYF. DNA of the CDR3: TGTGCCACCAGCCTGGGACTAACACCGCTAGCCAAAAACATTCAGTACTTC. Looking up the rest from reference TRBV15 and TRBJ2-4 gives the full variable domain: DAMVIQNPRYQVTQFGKPVTLSCSQTLNHNVMYWYQQKSSQAPKLLFHYYDKDFNNEADTPDNFQSRRPNTSFCFLDIRSPGLGDTAMYLCATSLGLTPLAKNIQYFGAGTRLSVL.

J is TRBJ1-2 and V is TRBV10-1, with D perhaps TRBD1 (6 bases). The CDR3 is made up of 14 amino acids. V was shortened by 3 bases and J by 7 bases, with 15 bases between the two germline ends. CDR1 WNHNN and CDR2 SYGVQD come from the germline V gene (reference sequence). The CDR3 region is CASSESGAPTGYTF. The DNA for the CDR3 is TGCGCCAGCAGTGAATCAGGGGCCCCCACTGGCTACACCTTC.

The V call is TRBV29-1, the J call TRBJ2-3, with D maybe TRBD2 (5 bases). The CDR3 loop spans 11 amino acids. Germline assignment: CDR1 SQVTM and CDR2 ANQGSEA. Trimming left V 6 bases short and J 7 bases short, with 11 bases between. CDR3 protein: CSVRDYYTQYF. CDR3 coding DNA: TGCAGCGTCCGTGACTACTATACGCAGTATTTT.

The J gene is TRBJ2-1, the V gene TRBV15; 10 bases are a match to TRBD1. The V and J ends lost 3 bases and 7 bases, in that order; junction bases with no gene match: 9. CDR1 is LNHNV and CDR2 is YYDKDF in the germline V gene (reference sequence). The CDR3 is made up of 16 amino acids. The CDR3 is CATSSYGTGAGNEQFF. The CDR3 DNA reads TGTGCCACCAGCAGCTACGGGACAGGGGCGGGGAATGAGCAGTTCTTC.

This CDR3 reads CASSYTGGRSEKLFF. The CDR3 bases are TGTGCCAGCAGTTATACAGGGGGTCGGTCTGAAAAACTGTTTTTT. The rearrangement uses TRBV28 and TRBJ1-4; 8 positions match TRBD1. V trimming: 4 bases; J trimming: 7 bases; junction bases outside the gene matches: 8. This CDR3 is 15 amino acids long. CDR1 is MDHEN, CDR2 SYDVKM, per germline.

The V and J genes are TRBV28 and TRBJ1-1; D gene uncertain. V was pared by 3 bases and J by 3 bases, with 5 bases between. The CDR3 contains 12 residues. Per the germline V gene, CDR1 is MDHEN and CDR2 is SYDVKM. Written as DNA, the CDR3 is TGTGCCAGCAGTTTGCAGTACACTGAAGCTTTCTTT. This sequence encodes CASSLQYTEAFF.